These 11 T cell receptor beta chains were all obtained from the same sample, sequenced in a study of OX40 agonist ivuxolimab in advanced cancers. The repertoire was sequenced with immunoSEQ multiplex PCR; TCRdb's copy has only in-frame clones and lacks some. Counted here are nearly 65,000 clones, about 89% occurring once; the ten biggest clones make up less than 5%. The sequenced sample was CD4+ or CD8+ T cells sorted from blood, obtained in a trial of the OX40 agonist ivuxolimab. These receptor sequences come from an adult with an advanced solid tumor such as melanoma, head and neck, liver or kidney cancer.

The CDR3 bases are TGTGCCAGCAGCCCGGTCGGGGAATACCAAGAGACCCAGTACTTC. This codes for CASSPVGEYQETQYF. This chain uses TRBV11-2 with TRBJ2-5, with a weak D call TRBD2 (5 bases). The CDR3 covers 15 residues. Germline CDR1 SGHAT, CDR2 FQNNGV. Trimming took 5 bases from V and 0 from J, leaving 13 bases between them.

This clone was detected once. The rearrangement uses TRBV7-6 and TRBJ1-2; D is unresolved. From germline, CDR1 is SGHVS and CDR2 FNYEAQ. The CDR3 is 15 amino acids. The germline V and J ends were trimmed by 4 bases and 1 base, with 13 bases remaining between them. Here the CDR3 reads CASSSEFGVNYGYTF. The CDR3 nucleotides are TGTGCCAGCAGCTCGGAATTTGGGGTTAACTATGGCTACACCTTC.

The gene calls are TRBV5-1 and TRBJ2-1, with D uncertain. CDR1 SGHRS and CDR2 YFSETQ come from the germline V gene. With 4 bases removed from V and 0 bases from J, the gap between germline ends came to 14 bases. The CDR3 is 16 residues long. This CDR3 is CASSLSRTSSYNEQFF. CDR3 nucleotide sequence: TGCGCCAGCAGCCTATCCCGGACGAGCTCCTACAATGAGCAGTTCTTC.

This rearrangement joins TRBV11-2 to TRBJ1-4; possible D gene TRBD1, 5 bases. There are 15 residues in the CDR3. Germline loops: CDR1 SGHAT, CDR2 FQNNGV. V lost 1 base and J lost 9, with 15 bases in between. The CDR3 here is CASSLGPGGGKKLFF. The CDR3 DNA is TGTGCCAGCAGCTTAGGCCCCGGGGGTGGGAAAAAACTGTTTTTT.

This clone showed up just once. V is TRBV7-9 and J is TRBJ2-7; D call uncertain. The germline CDR1 and CDR2 sequences are SEHNR and FQNEAQ (reference sequence). This CDR3 spans 16 amino acids. V shed 1 base and J shed 2 bases, with 15 bases lying between them. The CDR3: CASSLVGRTFPYEQYF. The CDR3 coding sequence is TGTGCCAGCAGCTTAGTTGGAAGGACGTTTCCCTACGAGCAGTACTTC.

CDR3 amino acids: CASSLTGGGTYEQYF. The CDR3 nucleotides are TGTGCCAGCAGCTTAACTGGCGGGGGAACCTACGAGCAGTACTTC. The genes are TRBV7-3 and TRBJ2-5; 7 bases are a match to TRBD2. Gene TRBJ2-7 matches the end of the DNA better, so the J call may be wrong. Per the germline V gene, CDR1 is SGHTA and CDR2 is FQGTGA. This CDR3 is 15 amino acids long.

The chain employs TRBV4-1 and TRBJ1-3, with TRBD1 as a possible D gene (6 bases). V shed 2 bases and J shed 0 bases, with 8 bases lying between them. The CDR3 contains 15 residues. CDR1 and CDR2 (germline): MGHRA, YSYEKL. The CDR3 loop reads CASSQNRDSGNTIYF. The DNA of the CDR3 is TGCGCCAGCAGCCAAAACAGGGACTCTGGAAACACCATATATTTT.

The J gene is TRBJ2-3, the V gene TRBV5-1; 10 positions agree with TRBD2. This CDR3 has 15 amino acids. With 3 bases clipped from V and 6 bases from J, the junction kept 7 bases outside the gene matches. Looked up from germline, CDR1 is SGHRS and CDR2 is YFSETQ. CDR3 sequence reads: CASSSSGGPRDTQYF. For the CDR3, the DNA is TGCGCCAGCAGCTCTAGCGGGGGCCCTCGGGATACGCAGTATTTT.

This chain uses TRBV9 with TRBJ1-3, with 9 nucleotides matching TRBD1. The ends lost 0 bases at V and 4 bases at J; junction bases unmatched: 5. The CDR3 length is 16 residues. Germline values: CDR1 SGDLS, CDR2 YYNGEE. In nucleotides, the CDR3 is TGTGCCAGCAGCGTAGAAGGACAGGGGTCCGGAAACACCATATATTTT. It specifies CASSVEGQGSGNTIYF. The full variable domain, its missing parts supplied by reference TRBV9 and TRBJ1-3, is DSGVTQTPKHLITATGQRVTLRCSPRSGDLSVYWYQQSLDQGLQFLIQYYNGEERAKGNILERFSAQQFPDLHSELNLSSLELGDSALYFCASSVEGQGSGNTIYFGEGSWLTVV.

The chain combines TRBV13 with TRBJ2-3, with D unresolved. Germline loops: CDR1 PRHDT, CDR2 FYEKMQ (reference sequence). The CDR3 runs to 15 residues. The V end was cut by 2 bases, the J end by 1 base, with 10 bases between. CDR3 sequence reads: CASSLSRLGTDTQYF. CDR3 nucleotides: TGTGCCAGCAGCTTATCAAGGCTGGGCACAGATACGCAGTATTTT.

CDR3 nucleotide sequence: TGTGCCAGCAGTTCTCCGGGGAGCGGGAACATTCAGTACTTC. As protein: CASSSPGSGNIQYF. V gene TRBV28 combines with J gene TRBJ2-4, with D possibly being TRBD2 (6 bases). Trimming pared 4 bases from V and 7 bases from J, leaving 14 bases between. Per germline, CDR1 MDHEN and CDR2 SYDVKM. CDR3 length: 14 amino acids.